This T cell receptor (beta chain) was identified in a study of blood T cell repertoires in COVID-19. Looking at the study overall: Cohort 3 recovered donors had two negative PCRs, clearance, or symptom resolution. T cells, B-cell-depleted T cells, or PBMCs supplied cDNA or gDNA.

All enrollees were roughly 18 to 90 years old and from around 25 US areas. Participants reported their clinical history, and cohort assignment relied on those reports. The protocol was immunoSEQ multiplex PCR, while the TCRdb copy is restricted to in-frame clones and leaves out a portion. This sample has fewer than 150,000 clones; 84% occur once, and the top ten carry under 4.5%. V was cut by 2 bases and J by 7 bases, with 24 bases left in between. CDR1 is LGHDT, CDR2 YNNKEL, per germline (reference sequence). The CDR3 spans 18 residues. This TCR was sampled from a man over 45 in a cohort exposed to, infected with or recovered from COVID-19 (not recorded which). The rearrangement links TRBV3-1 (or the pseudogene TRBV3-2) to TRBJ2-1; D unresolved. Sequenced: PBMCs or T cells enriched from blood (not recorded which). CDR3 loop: CASSQLRNGLNRRNEQFF. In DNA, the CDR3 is TGTGCCAGCAGCCAATTGAGGAACGGCCTAAACCGTAGGAATGAGCAGTTCTTC.